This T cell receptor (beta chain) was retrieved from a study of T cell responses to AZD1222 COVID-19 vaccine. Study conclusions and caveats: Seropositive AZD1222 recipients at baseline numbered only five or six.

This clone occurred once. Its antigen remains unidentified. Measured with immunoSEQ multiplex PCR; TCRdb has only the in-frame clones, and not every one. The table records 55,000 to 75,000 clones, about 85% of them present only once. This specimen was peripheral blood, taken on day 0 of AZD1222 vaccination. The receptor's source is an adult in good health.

The CDR3 nucleotides are TGTGCCAGCAGCCAAGGAACTGGGAACCAAGAGACCCAGTACTTC. It specifies CASSQGTGNQETQYF. This sequence joins TRBV4-2 and TRBJ2-5; D unresolved. Germline assignment: CDR1 LGHNA and CDR2 YNFKEQ. Trimming took off 1 base at V and 0 bases at J, with 9 bases between the two ends. CDR3 length: 15 residues.